This T cell receptor (beta chain) was documented in a study of blood T cell repertoires in COVID-19. On the study more broadly: Italy, Spain and the United States were the sources of the convalescent and acute COVID-19 samples.

With V trimmed by 4 bases and J by 7 bases, 7 bases remained unmatched. CDR1 is SGHRS and CDR2 is YFSETQ in the germline V gene. The length of the CDR3 is 13 residues. In the authors' workflow: Cell counts per sample came from amplifying reference gene primers. Libraries were prepared by immunoSEQ multiplex PCR; TCRdb keeps only in-frame clonotypes and omits some of them. That table gives V, J and clone size, and the DNA gave D and trimming. The sample holds roughly 350,000 clones, around 87% seen once. Sequencing used peripheral blood. The rearrangement uses TRBV5-1 and TRBJ1-1, with 7 nucleotides matching TRBD1. The TCR originated in a woman in her 30s with COVID-19, enrolled during active disease. The CDR3 DNA follows: TGCGCCAGCAGCCCGGGGGACAGAGGTGAAGCTTTCTTT. Its translation is CASSPGDRGEAFF.